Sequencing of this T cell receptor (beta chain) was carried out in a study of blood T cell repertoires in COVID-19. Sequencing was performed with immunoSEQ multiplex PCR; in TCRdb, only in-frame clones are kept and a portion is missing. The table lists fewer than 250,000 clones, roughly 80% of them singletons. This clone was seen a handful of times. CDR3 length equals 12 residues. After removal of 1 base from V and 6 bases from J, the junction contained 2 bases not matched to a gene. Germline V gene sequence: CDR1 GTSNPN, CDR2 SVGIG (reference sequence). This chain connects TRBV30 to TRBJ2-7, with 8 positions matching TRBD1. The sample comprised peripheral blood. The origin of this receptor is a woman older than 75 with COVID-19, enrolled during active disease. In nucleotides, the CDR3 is TGTGCCTGGAGTGACAGGGGGATCGAGCAGTACTTC. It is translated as CAWSDRGIEQYF.